This entry lists 8 T cell receptor beta chains sequenced from one sample in a study of blood T cell repertoires in COVID-19 (dated by TCRdb to the early 2020s). The library was obtained by the immunoSEQ multiplex PCR assay. Drawn from immuneACCESS, this table holds only the in-frame rearrangements with V and J called that TCRdb kept. Clones are partly lost; checked studies trace under half to an unresolved V gene and leave the rest unexplained. For this sample there are some 490,000 clones; approximately 85% appear just once. The top ten hold 3.2% of the sample. The sequenced sample consisted of peripheral blood. The receptors here all came from a human donor in a cohort sampled during active COVID-19.

The chain uses TRBV30 and TRBJ1-2; 7 positions match TRBD1. CDR3 length: 17 amino acids. V was clipped by 7 bases and J by 3 bases; unmatched bases: 20. Germline-derived CDR1 and CDR2 are GTSNPN and SVGIG (reference sequence). The CDR3, as DNA: TGTGCCTCGCGGGAGGGGGCGATTACCCCACGGGACTATGGCTACACCTTC. Protein product: CASREGAITPRDYGYTF.

V usage is TRBV19 and J usage is TRBJ2-7; 7 positions match TRBD1. This CDR3 contains 14 residues. Germline CDR1 is LNHDA and CDR2 is SQIVND (reference sequence). V trimming: 0 bases; J trimming: 11 bases; junction bases outside the gene matches: 10. CDR3 residues: CASSIDQGTAKKYF. CDR3 DNA sequence: TGTGCCAGTAGTATAGACCAAGGGACAGCCAAGAAGTACTTC.

The V and J genes are TRBV28 and TRBJ1-1, with a weak D call TRBD1 (5 bases). Germline V gene lookup returns CDR1 MDHEN and CDR2 SYDVKM. CDR3 length: 14 residues. The germline V and J ends were trimmed by 7 bases and 5 bases, with 17 bases remaining between them. CDR3 sequence reads: CASTPGGGRTEAFF. CDR3 bases: TGTGCCAGCACCCCGGGGGGGGGAAGAACTGAAGCTTTCTTT.

This clone was counted only a few times. The V and J genes are TRBV7-9 and TRBJ2-5; unclear D gene. CDR3 length: 14 amino acids. With 4 bases removed from V and 1 base from J, the gap between germline ends came to 10 bases. The germline V gene encodes CDR1 SEHNR and CDR2 FQNEAQ (reference sequence). The CDR3 protein is CASSSAAFQETQYF. CDR3 bases: TGTGCCAGCAGCTCGGCGGCTTTCCAAGAGACCCAGTACTTC. The complete variable domain, with remaining parts taken from reference TRBV7-9 and TRBJ2-5, reads DTGVSQNPRHKITKRGQNVTFRCDPISEHNRLYWYRQTLGQGPEFLTYFQNEAQLEKSRLLSDRFSAERPKGSFSTLEIQRTEQGDSAMYLCASSSAAFQETQYFGPGTRLLVL.

The genes are TRBV6-5 and TRBJ2-3; 9 bases line up with TRBD2. This CDR3 contains 14 residues. CDR1 MNHEY and CDR2 SVGAGI come from the germline V gene. V trimming: 7 bases; J trimming: 2 bases; junction bases outside the gene matches: 4. This CDR3 reads CASKIAGDTDTQYF. For the CDR3, the DNA is TGTGCCAGCAAAATAGCGGGGGACACAGATACGCAGTATTTT.

The chain couples TRBV6-5 to TRBJ1-5; 8 bases line up with TRBD1. The germline V gene has CDR1 MNHEY and CDR2 SVGAGI. The CDR3 covers 14 residues. The ends lost 7 bases at V and 7 bases at J; junction bases unmatched: 9. This CDR3 is CASKPGGAGQPQHF. CDR3 DNA: TGTGCCAGCAAACCAGGGGGCGCGGGACAGCCCCAGCATTTT.

The chain employs TRBV30 and TRBJ2-7; TRBD1 matches at 7 bases. V gave up 2 bases and J gave up 4 bases; unmatched junction bases: 8. The CDR3 covers 14 residues. Per germline, CDR1 GTSNPN and CDR2 SVGIG (reference sequence). CDR3 coding DNA: TGTGCCTGGAGTCCCGGGACAGACCTTTACGAGCAGTACTTC. Its protein product is CAWSPGTDLYEQYF.

This sequence joins TRBV28 and TRBJ2-3, with 9 bases identical to TRBD2. The CDR3 is 16 residues long. Germline CDR1 reads MDHEN; CDR2 reads SYDVKM. V trimming: 0 bases; J trimming: 3 bases; junction bases outside the gene matches: 4. CDR3 DNA: TGTGCCAGCAGTTTATGGGCGGGAGGGAGGACAGATACGCAGTATTTT. Protein product: CASSLWAGGRTDTQYF. Full variable domain (outside the CDR3, taken from reference TRBV28 and TRBJ2-3): DVKVTQSSRYLVKRTGEKVFLECVQDMDHENMFWYRQDPGLGLRLIYFSYDVKMKEKGDIPEGYSVSREKKERFSLILESASTNQTSMYLCASSLWAGGRTDTQYFGPGTRLTVL.